This is a list of T cell receptor beta chains from one sample in a study of T cell responses to AZD1222 COVID-19 vaccine. This table comes from immunoSEQ multiplex PCR, and its TCRdb copy is limited to in-frame clones, with some not included. There are around 170,000 clones in the sample; approximately 90% occur only once, and over 0.75% lies in the top ten. Material: peripheral blood, obtained on day 0 of AZD1222 vaccination. The source of these receptors is an adult in good health. The CDR3 runs from the conserved cysteine through the conserved F or W. A D gene is named only where the DNA matches it firmly. A clone size is listed for some rows: how often the clone was seen (once, few, many), or a class if it is expanded.

V: TRBV18; size: .; J: TRBJ2-7; D: .; CDR3: CASSPRGNEQYF; DNA: TGTGCCAGCTCACCAAGGGGCAACGAGCAGTACTTC
V: TRBV28; size: .; J: TRBJ2-7; D: .; CDR3: CASSFELRVLSYEQYF; DNA: TGTGCCAGCAGTTTCGAGTTGCGGGTATTATCCTACGAGCAGTACTTC
V: TRBV28; size: few; J: TRBJ2-7; D: TRBD1; CDR3: CASSSPRTGLRYEQYF; DNA: TGTGCCAGCAGTTCGCCTCGGACAGGGCTAAGGTACGAGCAGTACTTC
V: TRBV28; size: .; J: TRBJ2-7; D: .; CDR3: CASSFDPYEQYF; DNA: TGTGCCAGCAGTTTCGATCCATACGAGCAGTACTTC
V: TRBV7-9; size: .; J: TRBJ2-5; D: .; CDR3: CASSSREETQYF; DNA: TGTGCCAGCAGCTCCCGAGAAGAGACCCAGTACTTC
V: TRBV18; size: .; J: TRBJ2-7; D: .; CDR3: CASSPSARYEQYF; DNA: TGTGCCAGCTCACCATCGGCCCGCTACGAGCAGTACTTC
V: TRBV6-4; size: .; J: TRBJ2-1; D: TRBD1; CDR3: CASTTDRGRGEQFF; DNA: TGTGCCAGCACGACGGACAGGGGGCGGGGTGAGCAGTTCTTC
V: TRBV18; size: few; J: TRBJ2-3; D: .; CDR3: CASSPGNADTQYF; DNA: TGTGCCAGCTCACCAGGGAACGCAGATACGCAGTATTTT
V: TRBV18; size: .; J: TRBJ1-5; D: .; CDR3: CASSLGLYNQPQHF; DNA: TGTGCCAGCTCATTGGGGCTTTACAATCAGCCCCAGCATTTT
V: TRBV2; size: .; J: TRBJ1-5; D: .; CDR3: CASSEHRVNQPQHF; DNA: TGTGCCAGCAGTGAACACAGGGTCAATCAGCCCCAGCATTTT
V: TRBV18; size: .; J: TRBJ1-1; D: .; CDR3: CASSGTNTEAFF; DNA: TGTGCCAGCTCGGGGACGAACACTGAAGCTTTCTTT
V: TRBV11-2; size: once; J: TRBJ2-7; D: .; CDR3: CASSFRRQPYEQYF; DNA: TGTGCCAGCAGCTTCAGGCGACAGCCCTACGAGCAGTACTTC
V: TRBV5-6; size: .; J: TRBJ2-1; D: TRBD2; CDR3: CASSRPGLAGGHYNEQFF; DNA: TGTGCCAGCAGCCGGCCGGGACTAGCGGGGGGCCACTACAATGAGCAGTTCTTC
V: TRBV6-4; size: once; J: TRBJ1-1; D: TRBD1; CDR3: CASSDGVDRVEVIWTEAFF; DNA: TGTGCCAGCAGTGACGGTGTGGACAGGGTAGAGGTTATCTGGACTGAAGCTTTCTTT
V: TRBV3-1/TRBV3-2; size: .; J: TRBJ2-7; D: TRBD1; CDR3: CASSQIGTVYF; DNA: TGTGCCAGCAGCCAAATTGGGACAGTGTACTTC
V: TRBV28; size: .; J: TRBJ2-7; D: TRBD2; CDR3: CASSLAGGMYEQYF; DNA: TGTGCCAGCAGTTTAGCGGGAGGAATGTACGAGCAGTACTTC
V: TRBV5-5; size: .; J: TRBJ1-1; D: TRBD1; CDR3: CASSATGVVGEAFF; DNA: TGTGCCAGCAGCGCGACAGGGGTCGTTGGTGAAGCTTTCTTT
V: TRBV13; size: .; J: TRBJ2-5; D: .; CDR3: CASSGGRGTQYF; DNA: TGTGCCAGCAGCGGGGGGCGGGGGACCCAGTACTTC
V: TRBV4-3; size: .; J: TRBJ1-5; D: TRBD1; CDR3: CASSHWDRGSGNQPQHF; DNA: TGCGCCAGCAGCCATTGGGACAGGGGCTCGGGCAATCAGCCCCAGCATTTT
V: TRBV3-1/TRBV3-2; size: .; J: TRBJ2-2; D: TRBD1; CDR3: CASSRNGTVNTGELFF; DNA: TGTGCCAGCAGCCGGAACGGGACAGTGAACACCGGGGAGCTGTTTTTT
V: TRBV25-1; size: .; J: TRBJ1-1; D: .; CDR3: CASSGWGAAGVSEAFF; DNA: TGTGCCAGCAGTGGCTGGGGGGCGGCTGGTGTCTCTGAAGCTTTCTTT
V: TRBV4-2; size: .; J: TRBJ2-2; D: TRBD2; CDR3: CASSQDLAENTGELFF; DNA: TGTGCCAGCAGCCAAGATCTAGCGGAGAACACCGGGGAGCTGTTTTTT